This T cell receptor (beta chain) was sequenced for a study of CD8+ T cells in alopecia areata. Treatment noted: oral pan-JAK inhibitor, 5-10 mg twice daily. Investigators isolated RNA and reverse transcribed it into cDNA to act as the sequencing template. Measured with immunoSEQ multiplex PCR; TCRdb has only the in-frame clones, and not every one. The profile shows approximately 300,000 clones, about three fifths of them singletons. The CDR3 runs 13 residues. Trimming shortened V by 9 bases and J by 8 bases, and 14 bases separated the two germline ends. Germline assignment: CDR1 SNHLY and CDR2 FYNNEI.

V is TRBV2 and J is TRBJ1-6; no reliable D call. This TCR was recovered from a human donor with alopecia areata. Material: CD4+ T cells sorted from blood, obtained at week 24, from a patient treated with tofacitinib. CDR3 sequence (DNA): TGTGCCAGTGCCCGGACGGATGATTCACCCCTCCACTTT. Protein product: CASARTDDSPLHF.